The 26 T cell receptor beta chains in this list originate from one sample, sequenced in a study of blood T cell repertoires in COVID-19. This table comes from immunoSEQ multiplex PCR, and its TCRdb copy is limited to in-frame clones, with some not included. Seen here are 120,000 to 150,000 clones, around 87% observed once, and the top ten hold about an eighth. The sample consisted of peripheral blood. These receptors were collected from a man younger than 35 with COVID-19, enrolled during active disease.

This sequence joins TRBV24-1 and TRBJ2-1; tentatively, D is TRBD1 (6 bases). The V end lost 6 bases, the J end lost 9 bases, and 11 bases lay between the germline ends. This CDR3 contains 12 residues. Per the germline V gene, CDR1 is KGHDR and CDR2 is SFDVKD. CDR3 nucleotide sequence: TGTGCCACCAGTCCTACAGGGACTGAGCAGTTCTTC. This codes for CATSPTGTEQFF.

The J gene is TRBJ1-6, the V gene TRBV9; 7 nucleotides agree with TRBD1. V trimming: 3 bases; J trimming: 7 bases; junction bases outside the gene matches: 7. CDR3 length: 15 amino acids. Germline CDR1 reads SGDLS; CDR2 reads YYNGEE. CDR3 protein: CASSATGVENSPLHF. DNA for the CDR3: TGTGCCAGCAGCGCCACAGGGGTAGAGAATTCACCCCTCCACTTT.

The rearrangement uses TRBV19 and TRBJ1-1; 9 bases fit TRBD1. Germline CDR1 is LNHDA and CDR2 is SQIVND (reference sequence). J lost 1 base, V lost 7 bases, and 7 bases had no gene match. The CDR3 runs 15 residues. The CDR3 nucleotides read TGTGCCAGTATCGCACAGGGGGCATGGAACACTGAAGCTTTCTTT. Translation: CASIAQGAWNTEAFF.

V gene TRBV4-3 combines with J gene TRBJ1-2; 7 bases align to TRBD1. Trimming cost V 1 base and J 8 bases; bases outside gene matches: 10. The CDR3 totals 15 residues. The germline CDR1 and CDR2 sequences are LGHNA and YSLEER. The CDR3 nucleotides read TGCGCCAGCAGCCAAGTGAGCGCCGGGACAGCCGGCTACACCTTC. It translates to CASSQVSAGTAGYTF.

The gene calls are TRBV7-8 and TRBJ2-7; the D gene is possibly TRBD2 (5 bases). Trimming cost V 0 bases and J 1 base, with 13 bases left between them. The CDR3 is 16 residues long. Germline V gene data show CDR1 as SGHVS and CDR2 as FQNEAQ. The CDR3 region is CASSLAGLAVSYEQYF. The CDR3 region has the DNA TGTGCCAGCAGCTTAGCTGGGCTAGCCGTGTCCTACGAGCAGTACTTC.

The rearrangement joins TRBV5-1 to TRBJ2-2; a weak D match, TRBD1 (6 bases). Trimming left V 3 bases short and J 4 bases short, with 13 bases between. Per germline, CDR1 SGHRS and CDR2 YFSETQ. There are 15 residues in the CDR3. The DNA for the CDR3 is TGCGCCAGCAGCTGGGCGGACAGCGGCACCGGGGAGCTGTTTTTT. The encoded protein is CASSWADSGTGELFF.

The rearrangement joins TRBV5-1 to TRBJ2-7; 10 nucleotides agree with TRBD1. The CDR3 totals 13 residues. Germline V lookup: CDR1 SGHRS, CDR2 YFSETQ. V shed 4 bases and J 9 bases; nucleotides not matched to a gene: 7. Here the CDR3 reads CASSPGQGNVQYF. CDR3 nucleotides: TGCGCCAGCAGCCCGGGACAGGGGAATGTGCAGTACTTC.

The gene calls are TRBV4-3 and TRBJ2-1; TRBD2 matches at 10 bases. Trimming cost V 0 bases and J 7 bases; bases outside gene matches: 3. Germline V gene lookup returns CDR1 LGHNA and CDR2 YSLEER. CDR3 length: 15 amino acids. Here the CDR3 reads CASSQDSGGPNEQFF. CDR3 in DNA: TGCGCCAGCAGCCAAGATAGCGGGGGGCCGAATGAGCAGTTCTTC.

CDR3 sequence (DNA): TGTGCCAGCAGTTTCAGGTCGGGACAGGGGGTCATCAATGAGCAGTTCTTC. Translating it yields CASSFRSGQGVINEQFF. The rearrangement uses TRBV27 and TRBJ2-1; 11 bases match TRBD1. V trimming: 3 bases; J trimming: 6 bases; junction bases outside the gene matches: 10. Germline V gene data show CDR1 as MNHEY and CDR2 as SMNVEV (reference sequence). The CDR3 runs to 17 residues.

The chain has TRBV18 and TRBJ1-4; unclear D gene. V was trimmed by 2 bases and J by 3 bases, leaving 10 bases between them. This CDR3 has 15 amino acids. Germline V gene lookup returns CDR1 KGHSH and CDR2 LQKENI. As DNA, the CDR3 is TGTGCCAGCTCACCATACGGGAATTCTAATGAAAAACTGTTTTTT. Amino acid sequence: CASSPYGNSNEKLFF.

The V and J genes are TRBV7-2 and TRBJ2-7; TRBD2 might be the D (6 bases). Germline V gene data show CDR1 as SGHTA and CDR2 as FQGNSA. CDR3 length equals 15 residues. V was pared by 2 bases and J by 3 bases, with 14 bases between. The CDR3 nucleotides read TGTGCCAGCAGCTTAATTGGAGGGACTCACTACGAGCAGTACTTC. This sequence encodes CASSLIGGTHYEQYF.

A word on this clone: The junction shows a germline mismatch at one end, possibly a read error. This chain connects TRBV5-5 to TRBJ1-4, with D maybe TRBD1 (6 bases). Germline loops: CDR1 SGHKS, CDR2 YYEKEE (reference sequence). The CDR3 runs 15 residues. The CDR3 DNA is TGTGCCAGCAGCTTGGTTTTAGGACAGAATGAAAAACTGCTTTTT. As protein: CASSLVLGQNEKLLF.

V usage is TRBV12-3 or TRBV12-4 and J usage is TRBJ1-5; 7 positions agree with TRBD1. Trimming cost V 6 bases and J 8 bases; bases outside gene matches: 7. The CDR3 totals 13 residues. The CDR3 DNA is TGTGCCAGCAGCAACAGGGGTTGGGAGCCCCAGCATTTT. This gives the protein CASSNRGWEPQHF.

The chain uses TRBV9 and TRBJ1-2; D may be TRBD1 (6 bases). Germline V gene data show CDR1 as SGDLS and CDR2 as YYNGEE. Trimming cost V 4 bases and J 2 bases, with 24 bases left between them. The CDR3 is 18 residues long. The CDR3 here is CASSQSRDATGSNYGYTF. The CDR3 DNA sequence: TGTGCCAGCAGCCAATCTAGGGACGCTACAGGGTCGAACTATGGCTACACCTTC.

The V call is TRBV9, the J call TRBJ1-1; D is possibly TRBD1 (6 bases). V was trimmed by 4 bases and J by 1 base, leaving 17 bases between them. The CDR3 is 16 amino acids. Germline loops: CDR1 SGDLS, CDR2 YYNGEE. The CDR3, as DNA: TGTGCCAGCAGCCCTCGCCAGGGGATAGGGAACACTGAAGCTTTCTTT. This encodes CASSPRQGIGNTEAFF.

Only a few counts were recorded for this clone. The chain joins TRBV4-3 to TRBJ2-2; possibly TRBD1 for D (5 bases). V was shortened by 5 bases and J by 3 bases, with 10 bases between the two germline ends. This CDR3 is 14 amino acids long. The V gene's germline CDR1 is LGHNA and CDR2 YSLEER. CDR3 sequence reads: CASSAGLDTGELFF. For the CDR3, the DNA is TGCGCCAGCAGCGCAGGGTTGGACACCGGGGAGCTGTTTTTT.

The CDR3 DNA reads TGTGCCAGCAGTGCGACAGGGGCGGTGTCCACCGGGGAGCTGTTTTTT. This gives the protein CASSATGAVSTGELFF. The V and J genes are TRBV27 and TRBJ2-2; 8 nucleotides agree with TRBD1. CDR1 is MNHEY, CDR2 SMNVEV, per germline (reference sequence). This CDR3 region has 16 residues. The junction had 9 bases not matched to a gene; V was cut back by 5 bases and J by 4 bases.

This clone turned up a few times. The rearrangement uses TRBV5-6 and TRBJ2-1, with D possibly being TRBD2 (6 bases). CDR1 is SGHDT, CDR2 YYEEEE, per germline. V was clipped by 0 bases and J by 2 bases, with 9 bases between them. The CDR3 is 15 amino acids. The CDR3 is CASSLGAGTYNEQFF. CDR3 DNA sequence: TGTGCCAGCAGCTTGGGAGCGGGCACCTACAATGAGCAGTTCTTC. Filled out from reference TRBV5-6 and TRBJ2-1, the complete variable domain reads DAGVTQSPTHLIKTRGQQVTLRCSPKSGHDTVSWYQQALGQGPQFIFQYYEEEERQRGNFPDRFSGHQFPNYSSELNVNALLLGDSALYLCASSLGAGTYNEQFFGPGTRLTVL.

V is TRBV13 and J is TRBJ2-7; TRBD2 agrees at 14 bases. The germline CDR1 and CDR2 sequences are PRHDT and FYEKMQ (reference sequence). V dropped 0 bases and J dropped 4; count of bases not matched to a gene: 8. This CDR3 has 18 amino acids. The CDR3 is CASSLGQWRLAGGYEQYF. CDR3 nucleotide sequence: TGTGCCAGCAGCTTAGGTCAGTGGCGACTAGCGGGAGGGTACGAGCAGTACTTC.

V is TRBV9 and J is TRBJ2-3; 14 nucleotides align to TRBD2. The CDR3 covers 15 residues. Looked up from germline, CDR1 is SGDLS and CDR2 is YYNGEE. Trimming removed 3 bases from V and 6 bases from J; junction bases left unmatched: 3. CDR3 sequence (DNA): TGTGCCAGCAGCGCAGGGACTAGCGGGAGTGATACGCAGTATTTT. It translates to CASSAGTSGSDTQYF. The whole variable domain, remainder taken from reference TRBV9 and TRBJ2-3, is DSGVTQTPKHLITATGQRVTLRCSPRSGDLSVYWYQQSLDQGLQFLIQYYNGEERAKGNILERFSAQQFPDLHSELNLSSLELGDSALYFCASSAGTSGSDTQYFGPGTRLTVL.

The J gene is TRBJ2-2, the V gene TRBV6-2 or TRBV6-3; 9 nucleotides match TRBD1. The CDR3 spans 17 residues. V shed 2 bases, J shed 5 bases, and the junction held 9 bases outside the gene matches. Germline loops: CDR1 MNHEY, CDR2 SVGEGT. CDR3 sequence (DNA): TGTGCCAGCAGTTACCCCGGGACAGGGAGTAGAACCGGGGAGCTGTTTTTT. Amino acids: CASSYPGTGSRTGELFF.

The genes are TRBV7-2 and TRBJ2-5, with TRBD2 matching over 7 bases. Trimming at V came to 4 bases and at J to 4 bases, leaving 9 bases not matched to a gene. The germline V gene encodes CDR1 SGHTA and CDR2 FQGNSA. This CDR3 has 15 residues. CDR3 DNA: TGTGCCAGCAGCTCACCGAGGTCGGGGGGAGAGACCCAGTACTTC. This translates into CASSSPRSGGETQYF.

V gene TRBV7-3 combines with J gene TRBJ2-5; 9 nucleotides line up with TRBD1. The CDR3 runs 14 residues. CDR1 is SGHTA, CDR2 FQGTGA, per germline. The V and J ends lost 5 bases and 5 bases, in that order; junction bases with no gene match: 6. CDR3 coding DNA: TGTGCCAGCAGCCCCACAGGGGGCGGGGAGACCCAGTACTTC. Residues: CASSPTGGGETQYF.

With regard to this clone: At one boundary the junction diverges from the germline segment, which might be a read error. This chain joins TRBV9 and TRBJ1-4, with no clear D. Germline CDR1 SGDLS, CDR2 YYNGEE. The CDR3 runs 15 residues. CDR3 sequence (DNA): TGTGCCAGCAGCCCGCTGGGCCTCGATAATGAAAAACTGCTTTTT. Its translation: CASSPLGLDNEKLLF. Full variable domain (rest looked up from reference TRBV9 and TRBJ1-4): DSGVTQTPKHLITATGQRVTLRCSPRSGDLSVYWYQQSLDQGLQFLIQYYNGEERAKGNILERFSAQQFPDLHSELNLSSLELGDSALYFCASSPLGLDNEKLLFGSGTQLSVL.

This clone came up a few times. The gene calls are TRBV5-6 and TRBJ2-7, with 7 bases that match TRBD2. Germline lookup yields CDR1 SGHDT and CDR2 YYEEEE. J was trimmed by 6 bases and V by 0 bases; bases with no gene match: 6. The CDR3 sequence is 14 residues long. The CDR3 nucleotides read TGTGCCAGCAGCTTGGGCCCCGGGGGGTCCGAGCAGTACTTC. This sequence encodes CASSLGPGGSEQYF.

In this sample, this clone turned up a few times. The germline gene is not matched at one end of the junction; a read error may be the cause. V gene TRBV7-2 combines with J gene TRBJ1-4, with D possibly TRBD1 on 5 matching bases. The germline gives CDR1 SGHTA, CDR2 FQGNSA. The CDR3 extends over 15 amino acids. The CDR3 DNA sequence: TGTGCCAGCAGCTTATATTCAGGGCTTCGGAAAAAACTGCTTTTT. It is translated as CASSLYSGLRKKLLF.